A single T cell receptor beta chain is shown here with its context. Profiled with immunoSEQ multiplex PCR; TCRdb holds only in-frame clones, not every one. The profile covers some 150,000 clones, with around 87% appearing a single time and 8% to 9% taken by the ten largest. This entry comes from a study of blood T cell repertoires in COVID-19. Study-wide context: PBMCs, B-cell-depleted T cells, or T cells were the source of the cDNA or gDNA that made up the material.

The clonotype was recovered from a woman in her 50s with active or convalescent COVID-19. Source material: peripheral blood.

CDR3 loop: CASSPPPGGYEQYF. DNA of the CDR3: TGCGCCAGCAGCCCCCCCCCAGGGGGCTACGAGCAGTACTTC. This chain connects TRBV10-1 to TRBJ2-7; 7 positions match TRBD1. Germline V lookup: CDR1 WNHNN, CDR2 SYGVQD (reference sequence). The CDR3 consists of 14 residues. Trimming took 6 bases from V and 3 from J; bases not matched to a gene: 8.